Listed below are T cell receptor beta chains from one sample, sequenced in a study of CD8 T cells in ankylosing spondylitis. MiXCR was run by TCRdb on the 5' RACE reads, yielding one entry per CDR3 protein. Of some 840,000 distinct CDR3 sequences in the sample, approximately 12% are singletons; the top ten hold around 0.51%. The sample was blood, either unsorted or a sorted T cell fraction (not recorded which). These receptors were taken from a male donor with ankylosing spondylitis. Each CDR3 is given with its conserved first and last residue. Each record gives: D gene, clone size, J gene, V gene, CDR3 DNA, CDR3 protein. The D gene is left open where the match is weak. Size is stated for part of the rows, as once, few or many counts, or as a class when the clone is expanded.

D: NA; size: NA; J: TRBJ1-1; V: TRBV5-1; DNA: TGCTTAAGCAGGATCCAGCCTATGGACACTGAAGCTTTCTTT; CDR3: CLSRIQPMDTEAFF
D: NA; size: NA; J: TRBJ1-4; V: TRBV4-2; DNA: TGTGCCAGCAGCCAGTATTGGTCGGGCGTAGGTGAAAAACTGTTTTTT; CDR3: CASSQYWSGVGEKLFF
D: NA; size: few; J: TRBJ2-4; V: TRBV29-1; DNA: TGCAGCGTTAAGGGGCGGGGAAACATTCAGTACTTC; CDR3: CSVKGRGNIQYF
D: TRBD1; size: few; J: TRBJ2-5; V: TRBV7-2; DNA: TGTGCCAGCAGCCCGGACAGGTGGGAGGAGACCCAGTACTTC; CDR3: CASSPDRWEETQYF
D: TRBD2; size: few; J: TRBJ2-4; V: TRBV15; DNA: TGTGCCACCAGCAGAGAAGGAGTTGGCGGGGGGGCTCGGAACATTCAGTACTTC; CDR3: CATSREGVGGGARNIQYF
D: NA; size: many; J: TRBJ1-5; V: TRBV20-1; DNA: TGCAGTGCTAGGGAGACAGGCCGGAATCAGCCCCAGCATTTT; CDR3: CSARETGRNQPQHF
D: NA; size: NA; J: TRBJ2-7; V: TRBV20-1; DNA: TGCAGTGCCCCGAGGGACCGTTGGCAGTACTTC; CDR3: CSAPRDRWQYF
D: TRBD1; size: many; J: TRBJ1-1; V: TRBV6-1; DNA: TGTGCCAGCTGGAGACAGGGGGCTTTTGAAGCTTTCTTT; CDR3: CASWRQGAFEAFF
D: NA; size: many; J: TRBJ2-3; V: TRBV7-2; DNA: TGTGCCAGCAGCCTTGGACTTTCAGATACGCAGTATTTT; CDR3: CASSLGLSDTQYF
D: NA; size: NA; J: TRBJ2-1; V: TRBV7-2; DNA: TGTGCCAGCCAGGCTAGCGCGTACAATGAGCAGTTCTTC; CDR3: CASQASAYNEQFF
D: NA; size: few; J: TRBJ1-3; V: TRBV11-1; DNA: TGTGCCAGCAGCTTACCCCCCGGACAGCTTAGTATCTCTGGAAACACCATATATTTT; CDR3: CASSLPPGQLSISGNTIYF
D: NA; size: NA; J: TRBJ1-3; V: TRBV20-1; DNA: TGCAGTGCTAGACAGGCCAATGGAAACACCATATATTTT; CDR3: CSARQANGNTIYF
D: NA; size: few; J: TRBJ2-1; V: TRBV6-6; DNA: TGTGCCAGCAGTTTGACAGGCACCAATGAGCAGTTCTTC; CDR3: CASSLTGTNEQFF
D: NA; size: few; J: TRBJ1-1; V: TRBV7-8; DNA: TGTGCCAGCAGCTTAAGATGGGCAGGGGCGAACACTGAAGCTTTCTTT; CDR3: CASSLRWAGANTEAFF
D: NA; size: NA; J: TRBJ1-3; V: TRBV5-1; DNA: TGCGCCAGCAGCTTGGACGGGACCTCTGGAAACACCATATATTTT; CDR3: CASSLDGTSGNTIYF
D: NA; size: NA; J: TRBJ2-5; V: TRBV7-8; DNA: TGTGCCAGCAGCTTAGGGACCTTCGGCCGAGAGACCCAGTACTTC; CDR3: CASSLGTFGRETQYF
D: NA; size: once; J: TRBJ2-7; V: TRBV15; DNA: TGTGCCACCAGCAGAGACCTAGCCTACGAGCAGTACTTC; CDR3: CATSRDLAYEQYF
D: NA; size: few; J: TRBJ2-2; V: TRBV2; DNA: TGTGCCAGCACCGGGACACCTATGAACACCGGGGAGCTGTTTTTT; CDR3: CASTGTPMNTGELFF
D: NA; size: few; J: TRBJ2-1; V: TRBV6-2/TRBV6-3; DNA: TGTGCCAGCAGTTACAGGCCGGCGAATGAGCAGTTCTTC; CDR3: CASSYRPANEQFF
D: NA; size: few; J: TRBJ1-1; V: TRBV7-8; DNA: TGTGCCAGCAGCTGGGGCGGGACGGCGAACACTGAAGCTTTCTTT; CDR3: CASSWGGTANTEAFF
D: TRBD1; size: NA; J: TRBJ1-3; V: TRBV7-3; DNA: TGTGCCAGCAGCTGGTCTGGGACAGGGATCGGAAACACCATATATTTT; CDR3: CASSWSGTGIGNTIYF
D: NA; size: many; J: TRBJ2-5; V: TRBV5-6; DNA: TGTGCCAGCAGCTTGATAGGGATGGGGCAAGAGACCCAGTACTTC; CDR3: CASSLIGMGQETQYF
D: TRBD2; size: few; J: TRBJ2-1; V: TRBV27; DNA: TGTGCCAGCAGTTTATCGACAGGGACTAGCGGGACCTATTACAATGAGCAGTTCTTC; CDR3: CASSLSTGTSGTYYNEQFF
D: TRBD2; size: few; J: TRBJ2-2; V: TRBV7-2; DNA: TGTGCCAGCAGCTCCATAGCGGGGGGCACCGGGGAGCTGTTTTTT; CDR3: CASSSIAGGTGELFF
D: NA; size: few; J: TRBJ1-4; V: TRBV20-1; DNA: TGCAGTGCTAGAGATCCTTGGGGGGCCCATGAAAAACTGTTTTTT; CDR3: CSARDPWGAHEKLFF
D: NA; size: NA; J: TRBJ1-6; V: TRBV3-1; DNA: TGTGCCAGCAGCCCCCATGGGGATTCACCCCTCCACTTT; CDR3: CASSPHGDSPLHF
D: NA; size: NA; J: TRBJ2-2; V: TRBV2; DNA: TGTGCCAGCCGGGTGGAGACCGGGGAGCTGTTTTTT; CDR3: CASRVETGELFF
D: TRBD2; size: few; J: TRBJ2-2; V: TRBV7-2; DNA: TGTGCCAGCAGCTTGGTATCGAGACTAGCGGGGACCGGGGAGCTGTTTTTT; CDR3: CASSLVSRLAGTGELFF
D: TRBD1; size: few; J: TRBJ1-2; V: TRBV10-3; DNA: TGTGCCATCAGGGTGGCGGACAGGGGAGGACCTAACTATGGCTACACCTTC; CDR3: CAIRVADRGGPNYGYTF
D: NA; size: few; J: TRBJ2-4; V: TRBV20-1; DNA: TGCAGTGCTAGAGATGCAGGGACGGACATTCAGTACTTC; CDR3: CSARDAGTDIQYF
D: NA; size: NA; J: TRBJ2-7; V: TRBV27; DNA: TGTGCCAGCAGGGGCGCAGCGGAAAGCTTGTACGAGCAGTACTTC; CDR3: CASRGAAESLYEQYF
D: TRBD1; size: NA; J: TRBJ1-2; V: TRBV20-1; DNA: TGCAGTGCGAGAAAATGGACAGGGCATGGCTACACCTTC; CDR3: CSARKWTGHGYTF
D: TRBD1; size: many; J: TRBJ2-2; V: TRBV12-3/TRBV12-4; DNA: TGTGCCAGCAGTTCCCGACAGGGACAGACCGGGGAGCTGTTTTTT; CDR3: CASSSRQGQTGELFF
D: NA; size: many; J: TRBJ1-1; V: TRBV6-4; DNA: TGTGCCAGCAGTGACAGGGACAATAACACTGAAGCTTTCTTT; CDR3: CASSDRDNNTEAFF
D: NA; size: NA; J: TRBJ1-1; V: TRBV7-8; DNA: TGTGCCAGCAGCTTAAAAAGAGGAGGACCTGAAGCTTTCTTT; CDR3: CASSLKRGGPEAFF
D: TRBD2; size: few; J: TRBJ2-4; V: TRBV20-1; DNA: TGCAGTGCTCAGACTAGCACGAACATTCAGTACTTC; CDR3: CSAQTSTNIQYF